The T cell receptor (beta chain) under discussion was sequenced for a study of identical twins. V shed 5 bases and J shed 6 bases, with 13 bases lying between them. This CDR3 is built from 14 residues. TCRdb itself ran the 5' RACE reads through MiXCR, one entry per CDR3 protein. The table has about 730,000 distinct CDR3 sequences, over 20% seen once; the top ten hold approximately 4.3%. This clonotype was recorded a few times. The same data also went into a second study, on T cells expressing NK-cell markers. From that second work: Sorting was restricted to alpha-beta TCR T cells by an anti-gamma-delta TCR antibody in several experiments.

The sequencing input was PBMCs. The rearrangement joins TRBV12-3 or TRBV12-4 to TRBJ2-2; TRBD2 might be the D (6 bases). The source is a woman aged 18-29 years in good health. CDR3 nucleotides: TGTGCCAGCAGTGGTACTAGCATGGCCGGGGAGCTGTTTTTT. Its protein is CASSGTSMAGELFF.